This T cell receptor beta chain derives from a study of blood T cell repertoires in COVID-19. In the original workflow: Reference gene primer amplification in the assay estimated nucleated cell counts. Measured with immunoSEQ multiplex PCR; TCRdb has only the in-frame clones, and not every one. Clone size and the V and J calls come from that table; the DNA yielded D and trimming. The repertoire includes under 250,000 clones, about 89% of them detected once, and around 1.5% sits in the top ten. CDR1 MNHEY and CDR2 SMNVEV come from the germline V gene (reference sequence). There are 13 residues in the CDR3. The ends lost 4 bases at V and 0 bases at J; junction bases unmatched: 0.

The sequence was obtained from a woman aged 55-69 years who had recovered from COVID-19. The V call is TRBV27, the J call TRBJ2-7; 7 bases are a match to TRBD1. The sequenced sample was peripheral blood. CDR3 loop: CASSWDSSYEQYF. In DNA, the CDR3 is TGTGCCAGCAGTTGGGACAGCTCCTACGAGCAGTACTTC.